The T cell receptor (beta chain) described here comes from a study of PD-1 blockade in classical Hodgkin lymphoma. There was relapse after autologous stem cell transplantation in every patient, and there was variation in brentuximab vedotin exposure. V lost 10 bases to trimming and J lost 5 bases; unmatched junction nucleotides: 6. Germline V gene lookup returns CDR1 ENHRY and CDR2 SYGVKD. There are 12 residues in the CDR3. Assay used: immunoSEQ multiplex PCR; TCRdb lists only in-frame clones, some missing. The top ten hold 2.5% to 4% of the sample, which has about 24,000 clones, roughly three quarters seen once. This clone was found once. Its antigen is currently unknown. Study results and caveats: Significantly greater TCR diversity emerged by C4D1 in CD4+ cells but not CD8+ cells.

The material sequenced was peripheral blood mononuclear cells (PBMCs), taken at baseline. The V and J genes are TRBV10-3 and TRBJ2-5, with 8 nucleotides matching TRBD2. The source of this sequence is a human donor with classical Hodgkin lymphoma. The CDR3 protein is CATGGAGETQYF. The CDR3 nucleotides are TGTGCCACCGGGGGGGCGGGGGAGACCCAGTACTTC.